The 10 T cell receptor beta chains in this list originate from one sample, sequenced in a study of graft-versus-host responses after intestinal transplantation. This table comes from immunoSEQ multiplex PCR, and its TCRdb copy is limited to in-frame clones, with some not included. Found here are tens of thousands of clones, around 92% of them singletons; the top ten hold 2.5%. The antigens these receptors bind are not known. The sequencing used unstimulated CD8+ T cells sorted from spleen or lymph node cells, collected before intestinal transplant. The receptors were sampled from a human donor who received an intestinal transplant.

The genes are TRBV4-1 and TRBJ2-2, with 9 bases matching TRBD1. Germline loops: CDR1 MGHRA, CDR2 YSYEKL. The V segment lost 1 base and the J segment 0 bases; nucleotides outside the gene matches: 3. CDR3 length: 17 residues. In DNA, the CDR3 is TGCGCCAGCAGCCAAGTAGGGGACAGGGCGAACACCGGGGAGCTGTTTTTT. Translating it yields CASSQVGDRANTGELFF.

The chain links TRBV30 to TRBJ2-1; weak D call: TRBD2 (6 bases). The ends were cut back, 5 bases at V and 4 bases at J, with 12 bases in the middle. The CDR3 consists of 13 residues. Germline CDR1 reads GTSNPN; CDR2 reads SVGIG (reference sequence). For the CDR3, the DNA is TGTGCCTGGGCGGCCGGACTATACAATGAGCAGTTCTTC. Residues: CAWAAGLYNEQFF.

This clone was detected only once. The V call is TRBV5-6, the J call TRBJ2-1, with 8 bases that match TRBD2. The CDR3 loop spans 15 amino acids. The germline gives CDR1 SGHDT, CDR2 YYEEEE. With 6 bases clipped from V and 4 bases from J, the junction kept 9 bases outside the gene matches. This CDR3 reads CASNTPTSGYNEQFF. CDR3 sequence (DNA): TGTGCCAGCAACACTCCCACTAGCGGATACAATGAGCAGTTCTTC. The full variable domain, its missing parts supplied by reference TRBV5-6 and TRBJ2-1, is DAGVTQSPTHLIKTRGQQVTLRCSPKSGHDTVSWYQQALGQGPQFIFQYYEEEERQRGNFPDRFSGHQFPNYSSELNVNALLLGDSALYLCASNTPTSGYNEQFFGPGTRLTVL.

The gene calls are TRBV6-6 and TRBJ2-7, with D uncertain. Germline CDR1 reads MNHNY; CDR2 reads SVGAGI (reference sequence). The CDR3 is 14 residues long. Trimming pared 0 bases from V and 7 bases from J, leaving 13 bases between. The CDR3 here is CASSYSGSLGEQYF. CDR3 bases: TGTGCCAGCAGTTACTCGGGTTCCCTCGGGGAGCAGTACTTC.

This chain connects TRBV29-1 to TRBJ2-1, with 10 bases identical to TRBD2. Germline loops: CDR1 SQVTM, CDR2 ANQGSEA. This CDR3 has 13 amino acids. With 6 bases clipped from V and 8 bases from J, the junction kept 7 bases outside the gene matches. CDR3 nucleotides: TGCAGCGTAGCCACTAGCGGGATCGATGAGCAGTTCTTC. Its protein product is CSVATSGIDEQFF.

This chain uses TRBV6-5 with TRBJ2-6, with D hard to call. The germline gives CDR1 MNHEY, CDR2 SVGAGI. The length of the CDR3 is 15 residues. Trimming took 2 bases from V and 0 from J, leaving 5 bases between them. CDR3 loop: CASSYTGSGANVLTF. As DNA, the CDR3 is TGTGCCAGCAGTTACACGGGCTCTGGGGCCAACGTCCTGACTTTC.

This clone occurred a few times. The chain couples TRBV7-2 to TRBJ1-6; TRBD1 matches at 9 bases. The CDR3 covers 15 residues. J gave up 6 bases and V 5 bases, and 5 bases lay outside the gene matches. Germline V gene sequence: CDR1 SGHTA, CDR2 FQGNSA. CDR3 loop: CASSVDRGFNSPLHF. CDR3 coding DNA: TGTGCCAGCAGCGTCGACAGGGGGTTTAATTCACCCCTCCACTTT.

The gene calls are TRBV4-1 and TRBJ2-7; weak D call: TRBD1 (5 bases). V lost 1 base, J lost 2 bases, and 15 bases lay in between. CDR3 size: 16 residues. Germline CDR1 MGHRA, CDR2 YSYEKL. The chain's CDR3 is CASSQARDRVTYEQYF. Written as DNA, the CDR3 is TGCGCCAGCAGCCAAGCTCGAGACAGAGTCACCTACGAGCAGTACTTC.

The V gene is TRBV9, the J gene TRBJ2-5; D may be TRBD2 (7 bases). The CDR3 runs to 14 residues. Trimming took off 3 bases at V and 1 base at J, with 10 bases between the two ends. The germline gives CDR1 SGDLS, CDR2 YYNGEE. CDR3 loop: CASSAGGPQETQYF. The CDR3 DNA reads as TGTGCCAGCAGCGCCGGGGGGCCCCAAGAGACCCAGTACTTC.

V and J are TRBV19 and TRBJ1-5, with 12 nucleotides matching TRBD1. Losses at the gene ends were 5 bases for V and 4 bases for J; bases not matched to a gene: 3. The CDR3 has 15 amino acids. The V gene's germline CDR1 is LNHDA and CDR2 SQIVND (reference sequence). CDR3 nucleotide sequence: TGTGCCAGTAGTGTGGGACAGGGGGCGAATCAGCCCCAGCATTTT. Translated, it gives CASSVGQGANQPQHF. Filled out from reference TRBV19 and TRBJ1-5, the complete variable domain reads DGGITQSPKYLFRKEGQNVTLSCEQNLNHDAMYWYRQDPGQGLRLIYYSQIVNDFQKGDIAEGYSVSREKKESFPLTVTSAQKNPTAFYLCASSVGQGANQPQHFGDGTRLSIL.